Only one count was recorded for the clone carrying this T cell receptor (beta chain). The antigen remains undetermined. The source of the sample is a study of cytomegalovirus exposure and HLA in healthy donors. Overall study results and limits: Available immune exposure information was restricted to CMV serostatus only. The investigators catalogued about 170 TCR beta chains as cytomegalovirus-associated. Earlier analysis looked at TCR beta V segments, and most were productive about 87% or about 30% of the time. Reportedly, a later analysis found an Asian-associated ancestry cluster had fewer N-insertions than the approximately 670-donor mean.

V gave up 8 bases and J gave up 7 bases, with 5 bases separating them. This CDR3 has 10 residues. Germline V gene sequence: CDR1 WSHSY, CDR2 SAAADI. The PCR contained 60 Vbeta and 13 Jbeta primers. TCRdb keeps only in-frame clones here, not all; method: immunoSEQ multiplex PCR. The sample shows around 180,000 clones, roughly 71% of them seen only once. Sequenced material: PBMCs. This clonotype was obtained from a girl aged 5-17 years in good health and CMV-seronegative. The rearrangement links TRBV10-2 to TRBJ1-4, with D unresolved. For the CDR3, the DNA is TGCGCCAGCTCGGGTGAAAAACTGTTTTTT. The encoded protein is CASSGEKLFF.